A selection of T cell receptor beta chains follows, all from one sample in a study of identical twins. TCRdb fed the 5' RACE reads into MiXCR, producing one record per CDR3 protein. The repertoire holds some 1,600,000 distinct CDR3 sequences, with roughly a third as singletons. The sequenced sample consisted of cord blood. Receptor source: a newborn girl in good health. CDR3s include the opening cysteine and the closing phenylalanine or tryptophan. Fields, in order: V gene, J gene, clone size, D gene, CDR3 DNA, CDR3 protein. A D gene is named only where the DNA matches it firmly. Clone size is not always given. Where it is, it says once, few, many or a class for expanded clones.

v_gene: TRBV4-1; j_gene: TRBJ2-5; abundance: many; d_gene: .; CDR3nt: TGCGCCAGCAGCCAAGACCCTAGCCAAGAGACCCAGTACTTC; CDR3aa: CASSQDPSQETQYF
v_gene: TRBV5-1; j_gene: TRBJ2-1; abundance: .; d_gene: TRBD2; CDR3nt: TGCGCCAGCAGGGCCAGCGGGAGCGAGGACAATGAGCAGTTCTTC; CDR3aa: CASRASGSEDNEQFF
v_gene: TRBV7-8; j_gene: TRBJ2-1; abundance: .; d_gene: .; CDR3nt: TGTGCCAGCAGCTTTGGAGGTAGCGGCAATGAGCAGTTCTTC; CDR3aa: CASSFGGSGNEQFF
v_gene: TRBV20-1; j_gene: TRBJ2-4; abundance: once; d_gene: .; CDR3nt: TGCAGTGGGAGATCGGGTAGGCTGTCCAAAAACATTCAGTACTTC; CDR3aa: CSGRSGRLSKNIQYF
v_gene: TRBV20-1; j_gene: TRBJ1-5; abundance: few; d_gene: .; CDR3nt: TGCAGTGCTAGATCAGGGGGCAATCAGCCCCAGCATTTT; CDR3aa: CSARSGGNQPQHF
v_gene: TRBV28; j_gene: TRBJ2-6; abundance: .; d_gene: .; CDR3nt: TGTGCCAGCAGCGGACTCAACGGGGCCAACGTCCTGACTTTC; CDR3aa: CASSGLNGANVLTF
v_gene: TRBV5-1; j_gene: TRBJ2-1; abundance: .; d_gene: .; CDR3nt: TGCGCCAGCAGCTTGGTGCCTACGGATGAGCAGTTCTTC; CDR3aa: CASSLVPTDEQFF
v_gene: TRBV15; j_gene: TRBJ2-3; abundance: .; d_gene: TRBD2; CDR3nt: TGTGCCACCAGCAGAGAGGCTAGCGGGAGAGATACGCAGTATTTT; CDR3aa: CATSREASGRDTQYF
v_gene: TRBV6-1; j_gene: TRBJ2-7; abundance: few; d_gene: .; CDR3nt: TGTGCCAGCAGTGAAGACAGGGCCATCTACGAGCAGTACTTC; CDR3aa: CASSEDRAIYEQYF
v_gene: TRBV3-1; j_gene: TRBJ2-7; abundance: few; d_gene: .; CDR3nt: TGTGCCAGCAGCCAAGTTGGTCGGGGGAGCCTCTCCTACGAGCAGTACTTC; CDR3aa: CASSQVGRGSLSYEQYF
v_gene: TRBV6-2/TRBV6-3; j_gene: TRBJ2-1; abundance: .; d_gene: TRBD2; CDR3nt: TGTGCCAGCGTCTATAGGACTAGCGGAGGGAGGAATGAGCAGTTCTTC; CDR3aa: CASVYRTSGGRNEQFF
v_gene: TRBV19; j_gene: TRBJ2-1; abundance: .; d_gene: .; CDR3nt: TGTGCCAGTAGGAAGGGACTTTACAATGAGCAGTTCTTC; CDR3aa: CASRKGLYNEQFF
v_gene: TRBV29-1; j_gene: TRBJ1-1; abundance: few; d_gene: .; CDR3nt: TGCAGCGTTGGCCCCGGACGGCCTGAAGCTTTCTTT; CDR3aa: CSVGPGRPEAFF
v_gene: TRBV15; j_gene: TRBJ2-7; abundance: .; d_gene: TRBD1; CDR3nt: TGTGCCACCAGCAGAGATCTGACAGGGGCCTACGAGCAGTACTTC; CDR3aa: CATSRDLTGAYEQYF
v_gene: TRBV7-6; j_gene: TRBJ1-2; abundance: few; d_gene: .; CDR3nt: TGTGCCAGCAGCCCTGAGACAGCAAACTATGGCTACACCTTC; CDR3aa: CASSPETANYGYTF
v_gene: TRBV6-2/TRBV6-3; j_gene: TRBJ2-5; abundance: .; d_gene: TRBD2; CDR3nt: TGTGCCAGCAGTTACACAGAGGTAGCGGGAGGGCCCCAAGAGACCCAGTACTTC; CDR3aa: CASSYTEVAGGPQETQYF
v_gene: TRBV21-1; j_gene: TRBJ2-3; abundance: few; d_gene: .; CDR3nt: TGTGCCAGCAGCAAAGAGGGACGGCGCCGTTCCACAGATACGCAGTATTTT; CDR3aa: CASSKEGRRRSTDTQYF
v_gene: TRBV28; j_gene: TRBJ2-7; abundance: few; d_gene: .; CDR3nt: TGTGCCAGCAGTCCGGCTCCCCTCTACGAGCAGTACTTC; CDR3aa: CASSPAPLYEQYF
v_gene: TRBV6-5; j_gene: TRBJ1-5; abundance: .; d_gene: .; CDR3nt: TGTGCCAGCAGTTCCGGGACCTCGGGCGATCAGCCCCAGCATTTT; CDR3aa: CASSSGTSGDQPQHF
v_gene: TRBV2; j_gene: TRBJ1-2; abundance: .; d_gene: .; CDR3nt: TGTGCCAGCAGTGAACGGGACACGTTTTATGGCTACACCTTC; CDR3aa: CASSERDTFYGYTF
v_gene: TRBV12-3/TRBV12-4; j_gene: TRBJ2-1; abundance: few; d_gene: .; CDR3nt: TGTGCCAGCAGTTTAGCGCGGACACCCAGCTCCTACAATGAGCAGTTCTTC; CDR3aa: CASSLARTPSSYNEQFF
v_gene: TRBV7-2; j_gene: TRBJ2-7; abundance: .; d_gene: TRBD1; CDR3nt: TGTGCCAGCAGCTTAGTACAGGGGATAGGCGAGCAGTACTTC; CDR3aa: CASSLVQGIGEQYF